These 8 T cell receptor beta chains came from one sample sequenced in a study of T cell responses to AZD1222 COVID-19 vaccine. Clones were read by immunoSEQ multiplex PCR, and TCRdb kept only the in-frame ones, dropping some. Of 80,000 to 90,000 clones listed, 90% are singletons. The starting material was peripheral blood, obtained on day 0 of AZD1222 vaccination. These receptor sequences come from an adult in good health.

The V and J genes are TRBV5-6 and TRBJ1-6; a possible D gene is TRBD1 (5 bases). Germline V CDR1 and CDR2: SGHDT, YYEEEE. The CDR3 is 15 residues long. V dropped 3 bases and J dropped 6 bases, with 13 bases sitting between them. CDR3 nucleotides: TGTGCCAGCAGCTCAACAGGAACCCTTAATTCACCCCTCCACTTT. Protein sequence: CASSSTGTLNSPLHF.

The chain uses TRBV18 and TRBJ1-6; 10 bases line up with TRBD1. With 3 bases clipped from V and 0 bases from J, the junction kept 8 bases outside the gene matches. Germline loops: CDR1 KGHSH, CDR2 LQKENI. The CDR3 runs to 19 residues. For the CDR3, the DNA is TGTGCCAGCTCACCGTCCCCGGGACAGGGGTTCTCCTATAATTCACCCCTCCACTTT. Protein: CASSPSPGQGFSYNSPLHF.

The CDR3 DNA reads as TGTGCCACCGAGTGGGGGGACCACTCTGGAAACACCATATATTTT. Protein product: CATEWGDHSGNTIYF. The rearrangement uses TRBV10-3 and TRBJ1-3, with D possibly being TRBD1 (5 bases). The V end was cut by 10 bases, the J end by 0 bases, with 16 bases between. CDR1 is ENHRY, CDR2 SYGVKD, per germline. CDR3 size: 15 residues.

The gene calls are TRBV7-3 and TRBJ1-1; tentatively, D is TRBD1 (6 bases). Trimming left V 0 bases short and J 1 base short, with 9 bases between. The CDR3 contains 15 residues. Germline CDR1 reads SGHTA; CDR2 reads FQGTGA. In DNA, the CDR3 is TGTGCCAGCAGCTTAACGTCGGGGGCGAACACTGAAGCTTTCTTT. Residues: CASSLTSGANTEAFF. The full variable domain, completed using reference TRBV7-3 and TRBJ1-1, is GAGVSQTPSNKVTEKGKYVELRCDPISGHTALYWYRQSLGQGPEFLIYFQGTGAADDSGLPNDRFFAVRPEGSVSTLKIQRTERGDSAVYLCASSLTSGANTEAFFGQGTRLTVV.

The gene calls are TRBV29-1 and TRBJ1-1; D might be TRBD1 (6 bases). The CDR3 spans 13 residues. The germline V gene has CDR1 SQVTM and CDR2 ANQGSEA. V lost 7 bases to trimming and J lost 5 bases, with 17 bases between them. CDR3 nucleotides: TGCAGCGGTGTAGGGGGGTATGTGACTGAAGCTTTCTTT. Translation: CSGVGGYVTEAFF.

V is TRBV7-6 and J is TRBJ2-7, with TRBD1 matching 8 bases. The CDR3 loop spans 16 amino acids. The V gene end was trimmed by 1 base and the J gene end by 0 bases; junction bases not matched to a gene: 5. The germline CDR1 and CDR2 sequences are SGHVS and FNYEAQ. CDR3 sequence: CASSLGGGTGSYEQYF. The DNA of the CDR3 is TGTGCCAGCAGCTTAGGAGGGGGGACAGGCTCCTACGAGCAGTACTTC.

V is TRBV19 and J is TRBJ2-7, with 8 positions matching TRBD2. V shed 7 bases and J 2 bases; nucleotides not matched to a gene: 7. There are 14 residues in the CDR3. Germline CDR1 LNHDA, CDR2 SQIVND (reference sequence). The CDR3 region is CASKVRGGPYEQYF. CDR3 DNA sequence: TGTGCCAGTAAGGTTCGGGGGGGGCCCTACGAGCAGTACTTC.

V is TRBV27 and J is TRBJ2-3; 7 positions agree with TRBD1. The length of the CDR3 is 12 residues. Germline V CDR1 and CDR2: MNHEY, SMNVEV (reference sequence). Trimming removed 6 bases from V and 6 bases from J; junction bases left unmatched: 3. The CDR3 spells CASRQGSDTQYF. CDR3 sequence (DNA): TGTGCCAGCAGACAGGGGTCGGATACGCAGTATTTT.